Sequencing of this T cell receptor (beta chain) was carried out in a study of cytomegalovirus exposure and HLA in healthy donors. Both 60 Vbeta primers and 13 Jbeta primers went into the PCR. The assay was immunoSEQ multiplex PCR, and TCRdb's table has in-frame clones only and misses some. The sample shows about 130,000 clones, roughly 78% of them seen only once. Donors in the study were healthy people who gave bone marrow. A remark on this clone: What it binds is unknown. At the DNA level, this CDR3 is encoded by other sequences in the same sample as well.

The germline V gene encodes CDR1 MDHEN and CDR2 SYDVKM. V lost 7 bases and J lost 1, with 5 bases in between. The CDR3 runs to 12 residues. General study findings and limits: Later analysis demonstrated an association between a missense DCLRE1C variant and TCR beta V- and J-gene trimming. The authors enumerated 150 to 200 TCR beta chains as linked to cytomegalovirus.

Sequenced material: PBMCs. The chain uses TRBV28 and TRBJ1-5, with unresolved D. This receptor was taken from a man younger than 45 in good health and CMV-seronegative. The CDR3 sequence is CASTQSNQPQHF. The CDR3 bases are TGTGCCAGCACACAGAGCAATCAGCCCCAGCATTTT.